The 12 T cell receptor beta chains listed next were all sequenced from one sample in a study of siplizumab effects on memory and regulatory T cells. The assay was immunoSEQ multiplex PCR, and TCRdb's table has in-frame clones only and misses some. The data contain about 56,000 clones, less than 98% of them singletons. The sequencing sample was made of naive CD8+ T cells sorted from blood. Receptor source: a human donor in good health.

The rearrangement uses TRBV27 and TRBJ2-1, with TRBD1 matching over 7 bases. The CDR3 totals 13 residues. Unmatched junction bases numbered 5, after V lost 10 bases and J lost 2 bases. CDR1 MNHEY and CDR2 SMNVEV come from the germline V gene (reference sequence). The CDR3 sequence: CATRTGTYNEQFF. CDR3 in DNA: TGTGCCACTAGGACAGGTACCTACAATGAGCAGTTCTTC.

The chain is built from TRBV11-2 and TRBJ2-1; 7 bases agree with TRBD2. The CDR3 loop spans 16 amino acids. The V gene's germline CDR1 is SGHAT and CDR2 FQNNGV. J lost 7 bases, V lost 5 bases, and 14 bases had no gene match. CDR3: CASSPALAVVGNEQFF. CDR3 sequence (DNA): TGTGCCAGCAGCCCCGCGCTAGCGGTGGTGGGAAATGAGCAGTTCTTC.

The chain combines TRBV7-9 with TRBJ2-7, with D perhaps matching TRBD1 or TRBD2 (6 bases each). Germline CDR1 reads SEHNR; CDR2 reads FQNEAQ (reference sequence). This CDR3 has 14 residues. V was cut by 1 base and J by 6 bases, with 13 bases left in between. The CDR3 protein is CASSLVSGAGEQYF. The CDR3 coding sequence is TGTGCCAGCAGCTTAGTCTCGGGGGCCGGCGAGCAGTACTTC.

V gene TRBV6-5 combines with J gene TRBJ1-1; tentative D call: TRBD1 (5 bases). This CDR3 comprises 14 residues. Germline lookup yields CDR1 MNHEY and CDR2 SVGAGI. Trimming left V 0 bases short and J 11 bases short, with 16 bases between. The CDR3 is CASSYSQATPWAFF. The CDR3 DNA sequence: TGTGCCAGCAGTTACTCACAGGCCACCCCGTGGGCTTTCTTT.

The CDR3 protein is CASSLSGGAKETQYF. The DNA of the CDR3 is TGTGCCAGCAGTTTATCCGGGGGGGCTAAAGAGACCCAGTACTTC. The chain is built from TRBV28 and TRBJ2-5, with 8 bases aligning to TRBD2. Germline CDR1 is MDHEN and CDR2 is SYDVKM. This CDR3 has 15 amino acids. Trimming took 1 base from V and 3 from J; bases not matched to a gene: 4.

The chain employs TRBV6-5 and TRBJ2-5; TRBD2 agrees at 7 bases. Looked up from germline, CDR1 is MNHEY and CDR2 is SVGAGI. The CDR3 covers 15 residues. Losses at the gene ends were 0 bases for V and 2 bases for J; bases not matched to a gene: 3. The CDR3 region has the DNA TGTGCCAGCAGTTACTCGGCTAGCGGTCAAGAGACCCAGTACTTC. Translation: CASSYSASGQETQYF.

The table lists this clone with a count of one. This chain links TRBV10-3 with TRBJ2-5; D call uncertain. The germline CDR1 and CDR2 sequences are ENHRY and SYGVKD. CDR3 length: 13 amino acids. V gave up 5 bases and J gave up 2 bases, with 9 bases separating them. CDR3 coding DNA: TGTGCCATCAGTTACCTTATACAAGAGACCCAGTACTTC. This translates into CAISYLIQETQYF.

The V call is TRBV5-1, the J call TRBJ1-5; perhaps TRBD1 as D (5 bases). The V gene's germline CDR1 is SGHRS and CDR2 YFSETQ. The V end lost 0 bases, the J end lost 6 bases, and 7 bases lay between the germline ends. CDR3 length: 13 amino acids. CDR3 loop: CASSLGGGQPQHF. Here the CDR3 DNA reads TGCGCCAGCAGCTTGGGGGGGGGTCAGCCCCAGCATTTT.

The CDR3 is CASSAGNTEAFF. CDR3 nucleotides: TGTGCCAGCAGTGCGGGGAACACTGAAGCTTTCTTT. V is TRBV6-5 and J is TRBJ1-1; D gene unclear. Germline CDR1 reads MNHEY; CDR2 reads SVGAGI. The CDR3 runs to 12 residues. Trimming stripped 5 bases from V and 1 base from J, with 5 bases between.

V and J are TRBV11-3 and TRBJ2-7; the D is unclear. CDR1 is SGHNT and CDR2 is YENEEA in the germline V gene. The CDR3 has 15 residues. V was pared by 7 bases and J by 2 bases, with 18 bases between. CDR3 in amino acids: CASTKAMGFPYEQYF. CDR3 nucleotides: TGTGCCAGCACTAAAGCGATGGGGTTTCCCTACGAGCAGTACTTC.

The chain links TRBV27 to TRBJ1-4; the D gene is possibly TRBD1 (5 bases). Trimming took 2 bases from V and 0 from J, leaving 7 bases between them. The germline V gene encodes CDR1 MNHEY and CDR2 SMNVEV (reference sequence). The CDR3 is 15 residues long. The CDR3 DNA reads TGTGCCAGCAGTTTAGGGGACGCAACTAATGAAAAACTGTTTTTT. This codes for CASSLGDATNEKLFF. Full variable domain (missing parts from reference TRBV27 and TRBJ1-4): EAQVTQNPRYLITVTGKKLTVTCSQNMNHEYMSWYRQDPGLGLRQIYYSMNVEVTDKGDVPEGYKVSRKEKRNFPLILESPSPNQTSLYFCASSLGDATNEKLFFGSGTQLSVL.

V is TRBV14 and J is TRBJ2-2; D is ambiguous. The CDR3 length is 16 residues. Trimming took 1 base from V and 0 from J, leaving 9 bases between them. Germline CDR1 reads SGHDN; CDR2 reads FVKESK. The CDR3 DNA reads TGTGCCAGCAGCCAAGTCGGCGAGTCGAACACCGGGGAGCTGTTTTTT. Translation: CASSQVGESNTGELFF.